The TCR beta chain under discussion was sequenced for a study of cytomegalovirus exposure and HLA in healthy donors. The wider study: Ancestry clustering placed around four fifths of several hundred genotyped donors in the Caucasian-associated cluster. Study-wide findings and caveats: While the bulk of TCR sequences proved rare, some public TCRs turned up in many donors.

Per germline, CDR1 GTSNPN and CDR2 SVGIG (reference sequence). The germline V and J ends were trimmed by 1 base and 4 bases, with 14 bases remaining between them. This CDR3 is 15 amino acids long. PCR employed 60 Vbeta and 13 Jbeta primers. Here immunoSEQ multiplex PCR was the method, and the copy in TCRdb shows in-frame clones only, minus some. The data show around 130,000 clones, with approximately 76% seen just once and approximately 2% held by the top ten. On this clone: As yet, its antigen is unknown.

The genes are TRBV30 and TRBJ2-1, with D maybe TRBD1 (6 bases). The sample was PBMCs. This clonotype originated in a man aged 35 to 55 in good health and CMV-seronegative. This CDR3 is CAWSALITGYNEQFF. CDR3 DNA: TGTGCCTGGAGTGCCCTCATTACAGGGTACAATGAGCAGTTCTTC.